The rows below give T cell receptor beta chains drawn from one sample of a study of blood T cell repertoires in COVID-19. Assay: immunoSEQ multiplex PCR; the TCRdb copy retains only in-frame clones and omits some. The sample includes more than 45,000 clones, about 90% of them seen just once. The sequenced sample consisted of peripheral blood. These receptors were taken from a human donor in a cohort sampled during active COVID-19. Each CDR3 is given with its conserved first and last residue. The order of the fields is D gene, J gene, clone size, V gene, CDR3 length, CDR3 DNA, CDR3 protein. The D gene is left open where the match is weak. Rows give clone size only sometimes, using once, few, many, or a class for an expanded clone.

>NA|TRBJ2-7|NA|TRBV28|13
TGTGCCAGCAGATTTGGCGGAATCAACGAGCAGTACTTC
CASRFGGINEQYF
>TRBD1|TRBJ2-2|NA|TRBV28|13
TGTGCCAGCTGGGACAGGGACACCGGGGAGCTGTTTTTT
CASWDRDTGELFF
>TRBD1|TRBJ1-2|NA|TRBV19|13
TGTGCCAGTAGCGGGACAGTCCTCTATGGCTACACCTTC
CASSGTVLYGYTF
>TRBD2|TRBJ2-2|NA|TRBV25-1|16
TGTGCCAGCAGTGCAACGGGACTAGCGGCCGCCGGGGAGCTGTTTTTT
CASSATGLAAAGELFF
>NA|TRBJ2-2|NA|TRBV3-1/TRBV3-2|15
TGTGCCAGCAGCCGTGGGGCAGGGCGGCCCGGGGAGCTGTTTTTT
CASSRGAGRPGELFF
>TRBD1|TRBJ1-1|NA|TRBV2|13
TGTGCCAGCAGCGGACAGGTGAACACTGAAGCTTTCTTT
CASSGQVNTEAFF
>NA|TRBJ2-7|NA|TRBV18|12
TGTGCCAGCTCGGACAGCTCCTACGAGCAGTACTTC
CASSDSSYEQYF
>NA|TRBJ2-1|NA|TRBV4-2|17
TGTGCCAGCAGCCAAGATGAGGCGGTTTACTCCTACAATGAGCAGTTCTTC
CASSQDEAVYSYNEQFF
>TRBD2|TRBJ2-7|NA|TRBV28|15
TGTGCCAGCAGGGGAACCGGTAGCGGGAGCTACGAGCAGTACTTC
CASRGTGSGSYEQYF
>NA|TRBJ2-3|NA|TRBV5-1|15
TGCGCCAGCAGCTTGGCCTTGGGCCGCACAGATACGCAGTATTTT
CASSLALGRTDTQYF
>TRBD1|TRBJ1-2|NA|TRBV4-1|15
TGCGCCAGCAGCCTAATAATCGGACAGGTTAATGGCTACACCTTC
CASSLIIGQVNGYTF
>NA|TRBJ1-3|NA|TRBV18|16
TGTGCCAGCTCACAGAGTAGACAGAGCTCTGGAAACACCATATATTTT
CASSQSRQSSGNTIYF
>TRBD2|TRBJ2-7|NA|TRBV4-2|15
TGTGCCAGCAGCCGCGGTACGGGACTAGCGGGAGGGCAGTACTTC
CASSRGTGLAGGQYF
>NA|TRBJ1-6|NA|TRBV11-2|15
TGTGCCAGCAGCCTTCAGACAGGTTTTAATTCACCCCTCCACTTT
CASSLQTGFNSPLHF
>TRBD2|TRBJ2-7|NA|TRBV3-1/TRBV3-2|15
TGTGCCAGCAGCCTGGGGACTAGCGGGCCCTACGAGCAGTACTTC
CASSLGTSGPYEQYF
>TRBD2|TRBJ2-3|NA|TRBV11-2|20
TGTGCCAGCAGCTTAGAGGTCGGGGGTAGCGGGAGGCTTGCCACAGATACGCAGTATTTT
CASSLEVGGSGRLATDTQYF
>NA|TRBJ2-5|NA|TRBV28|11
TGTGCCAGCACCCGAGAAGAGACCCAGTACTTC
CASTREETQYF
>TRBD1|TRBJ2-1|NA|TRBV24-1|15
TGTGCCACCAGTGACCGGGGACAGGCCTACAATGAGCAGTTCTTC
CATSDRGQAYNEQFF
>NA|TRBJ1-1|NA|TRBV7-3|16
TGTGCCAGCAGCTTAACCCCGTTGAGTTTGAACACTGAAGCTTTCTTT
CASSLTPLSLNTEAFF
>TRBD1|TRBJ2-3|NA|TRBV24-1|19
TGTGCCACCAGTGACCCCCTCGGCGGGGGACAGGGGACCGCAGATACGCAGTATTTT
CATSDPLGGGQGTADTQYF
>TRBD1|TRBJ2-7|NA|TRBV7-9|14
TGTGCCAGCAGCTTGGGACAGGCACCCTACGAGCAGTACTTC
CASSLGQAPYEQYF
>NA|TRBJ2-3|NA|TRBV7-2|16
TGTGCCAGCAGCCCCGGGAAAACCTACCGCACAGATACGCAGTATTTT
CASSPGKTYRTDTQYF
>TRBD2|TRBJ2-3|NA|TRBV5-4|16
TGTGCCAGCAGCCGCGGGACTAGCCCTAGCACAGATACGCAGTATTTT
CASSRGTSPSTDTQYF
>NA|TRBJ1-2|NA|TRBV7-3|13
TGTGCCAGCAGCCCAACGGCAGGGCGCGGCTACACCTTC
CASSPTAGRGYTF
>TRBD1|TRBJ2-1|NA|TRBV29-1|11
TGCAGCGTTTCACAGGGGAATGAGCAGTTCTTC
CSVSQGNEQFF
>TRBD1|TRBJ2-7|few|TRBV27|13
TGTGCCAGCAGTTTAGGACAGGACTACGAGCAGTACTTC
CASSLGQDYEQYF
>NA|TRBJ2-6|NA|TRBV5-4|16
TGTGCCAGCAGCTTGTTTCTAGGCTCTGGGGCCAACGTCCTGACTTTC
CASSLFLGSGANVLTF
>TRBD1|TRBJ1-1|NA|TRBV29-1|13
TGCAGCGTTGGGGACAGTCCTAACACTGAAGCTTTCTTT
CSVGDSPNTEAFF
>TRBD1|TRBJ2-7|once|TRBV18|15
TGTGCCAGCTCACCGTACAGGGGCCTCAAGGACGAGCAGTACTTC
CASSPYRGLKDEQYF